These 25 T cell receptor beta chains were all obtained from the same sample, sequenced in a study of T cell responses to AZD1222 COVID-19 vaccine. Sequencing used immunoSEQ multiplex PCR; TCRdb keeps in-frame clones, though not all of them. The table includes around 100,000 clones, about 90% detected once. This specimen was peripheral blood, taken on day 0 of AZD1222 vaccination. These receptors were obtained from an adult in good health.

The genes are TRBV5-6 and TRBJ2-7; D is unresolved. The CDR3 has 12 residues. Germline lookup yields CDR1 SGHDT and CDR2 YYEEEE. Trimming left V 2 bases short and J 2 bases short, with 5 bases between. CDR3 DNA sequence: TGTGCCAGCAGCTTATCAACCTACGAGCAGTACTTC. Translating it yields CASSLSTYEQYF.

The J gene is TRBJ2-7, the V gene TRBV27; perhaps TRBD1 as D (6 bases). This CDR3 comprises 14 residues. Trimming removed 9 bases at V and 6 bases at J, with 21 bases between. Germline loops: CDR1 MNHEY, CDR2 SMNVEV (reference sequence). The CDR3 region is CASNNRDMRSEQYF. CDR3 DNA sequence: TGTGCCAGTAACAACAGGGACATGCGGAGCGAGCAGTACTTC.

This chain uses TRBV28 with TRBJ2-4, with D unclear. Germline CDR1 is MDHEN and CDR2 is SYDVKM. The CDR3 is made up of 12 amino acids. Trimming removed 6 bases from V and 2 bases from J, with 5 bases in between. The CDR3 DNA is TGTGCCAGCAGCTTAACCAAAAACATTCAGTACTTC. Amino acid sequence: CASSLTKNIQYF.

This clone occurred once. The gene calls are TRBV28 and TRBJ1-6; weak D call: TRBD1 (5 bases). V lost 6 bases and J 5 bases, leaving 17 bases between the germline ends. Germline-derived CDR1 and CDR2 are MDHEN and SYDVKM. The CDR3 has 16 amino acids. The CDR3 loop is CASSGSAGSNNSPLHF. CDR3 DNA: TGTGCCAGCAGCGGATCGGCAGGGAGTAATAATTCACCCCTCCACTTT. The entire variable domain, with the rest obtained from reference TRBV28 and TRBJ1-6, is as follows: DVKVTQSSRYLVKRTGEKVFLECVQDMDHENMFWYRQDPGLGLRLIYFSYDVKMKEKGDIPEGYSVSREKKERFSLILESASTNQTSMYLCASSGSAGSNNSPLHFGNGTRLTVT.

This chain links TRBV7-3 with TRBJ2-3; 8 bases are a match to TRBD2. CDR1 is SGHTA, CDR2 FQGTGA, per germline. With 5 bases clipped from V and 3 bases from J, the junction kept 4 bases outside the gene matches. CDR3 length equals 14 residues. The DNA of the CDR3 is TGTGCCAGCAGCATAAGCGGGAGTACAGATACGCAGTATTTT. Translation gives CASSISGSTDTQYF.

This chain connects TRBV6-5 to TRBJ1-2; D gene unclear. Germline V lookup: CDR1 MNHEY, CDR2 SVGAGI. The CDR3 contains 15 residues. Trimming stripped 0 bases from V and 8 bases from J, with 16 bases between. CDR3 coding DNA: TGTGCCAGCAGTTACTCCCTAGGGCAGGAAGGCGGCTACACCTTC. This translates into CASSYSLGQEGGYTF.

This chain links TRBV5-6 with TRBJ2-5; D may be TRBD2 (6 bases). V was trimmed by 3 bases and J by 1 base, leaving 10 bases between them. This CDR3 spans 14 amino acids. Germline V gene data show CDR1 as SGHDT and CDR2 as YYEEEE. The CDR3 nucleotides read TGTGCCAGCAGCTCCGGGACTCCCCAAGAGACCCAGTACTTC. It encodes CASSSGTPQETQYF.

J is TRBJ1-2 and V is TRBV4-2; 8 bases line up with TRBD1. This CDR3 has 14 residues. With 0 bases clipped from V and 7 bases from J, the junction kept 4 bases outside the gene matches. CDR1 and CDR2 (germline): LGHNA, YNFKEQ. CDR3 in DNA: TGTGCCAGCAGCCAAGACAGGGGGCCGGGTGGCTACACCTTC. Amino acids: CASSQDRGPGGYTF.

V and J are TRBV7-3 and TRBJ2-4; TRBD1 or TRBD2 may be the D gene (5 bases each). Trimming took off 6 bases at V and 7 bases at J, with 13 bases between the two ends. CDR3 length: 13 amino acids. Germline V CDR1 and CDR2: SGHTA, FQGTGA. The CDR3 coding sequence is TGTGCCAGCAGTAGGGACCGAGGGAACATTCAGTACTTC. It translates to CASSRDRGNIQYF. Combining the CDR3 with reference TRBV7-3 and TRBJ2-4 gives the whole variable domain GAGVSQTPSNKVTEKGKYVELRCDPISGHTALYWYRQSLGQGPEFLIYFQGTGAADDSGLPNDRFFAVRPEGSVSTLKIQRTERGDSAVYLCASSRDRGNIQYFGAGTRLSVL.

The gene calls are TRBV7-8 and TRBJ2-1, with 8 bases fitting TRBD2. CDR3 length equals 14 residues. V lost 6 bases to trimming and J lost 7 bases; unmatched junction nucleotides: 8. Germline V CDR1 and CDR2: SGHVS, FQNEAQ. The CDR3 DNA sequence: TGTGCCAGCAGGGGGACTAGAGTGGCAAATGAGCAGTTCTTC. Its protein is CASRGTRVANEQFF. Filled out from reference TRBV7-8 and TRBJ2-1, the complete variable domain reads GAGVSQSPRYKVAKRGQDVALRCDPISGHVSLFWYQQALGQGPEFLTYFQNEAQLDKSGLPSDRFFAERPEGSVSTLKIQRTQQEDSAVYLCASRGTRVANEQFFGPGTRLTVL.

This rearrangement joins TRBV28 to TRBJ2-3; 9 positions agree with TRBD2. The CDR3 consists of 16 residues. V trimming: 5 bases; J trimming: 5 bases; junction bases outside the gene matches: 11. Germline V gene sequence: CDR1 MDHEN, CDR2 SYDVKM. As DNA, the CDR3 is TGTGCCAGCAGTCCCTCGGGGACTAGCTCGAAAGATACGCAGTATTTT. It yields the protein CASSPSGTSSKDTQYF.

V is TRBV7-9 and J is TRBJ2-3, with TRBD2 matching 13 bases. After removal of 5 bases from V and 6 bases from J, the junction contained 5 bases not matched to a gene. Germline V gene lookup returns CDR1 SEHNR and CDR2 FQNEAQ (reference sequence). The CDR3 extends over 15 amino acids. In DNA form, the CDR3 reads TGTGCCAGCAGCCCAGGACTAGCGGGAGCGGATACGCAGTATTTT. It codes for CASSPGLAGADTQYF.

In nucleotides, the CDR3 is TGTGCCTGGGAAGGACAGGGAGGCAAAAACATTCAGTACTTC. It specifies CAWEGQGGKNIQYF. V usage is TRBV30 and J usage is TRBJ2-4; TRBD1 matches at 8 bases. With V trimmed by 5 bases and J by 3 bases, 6 bases remained unmatched. The CDR3 totals 14 residues. Germline CDR1 is GTSNPN and CDR2 is SVGIG (reference sequence). Full variable domain (rest looked up from reference TRBV30 and TRBJ2-4): SQTIHQWPATLVQPVGSPLSLECTVEGTSNPNLYWYRQAAGRGLQLLFYSVGIGQISSEVPQNLSASRPQDRQFILSSKKLLLSDSGFYLCAWEGQGGKNIQYFGAGTRLSVL.

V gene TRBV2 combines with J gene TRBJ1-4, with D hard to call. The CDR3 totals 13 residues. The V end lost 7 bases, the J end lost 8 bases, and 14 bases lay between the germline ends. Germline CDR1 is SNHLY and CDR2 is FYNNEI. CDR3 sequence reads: CASIWASGEKLFF. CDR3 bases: TGTGCCAGCATTTGGGCGTCGGGGGAAAAACTGTTTTTT.

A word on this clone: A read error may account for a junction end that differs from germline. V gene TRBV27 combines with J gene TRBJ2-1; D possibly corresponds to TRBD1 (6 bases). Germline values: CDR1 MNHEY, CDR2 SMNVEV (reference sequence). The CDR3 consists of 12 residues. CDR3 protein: CKSGRGMDEQFF. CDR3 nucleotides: TGCAAATCCGGCAGGGGAATGGATGAGCAGTTCTTC.

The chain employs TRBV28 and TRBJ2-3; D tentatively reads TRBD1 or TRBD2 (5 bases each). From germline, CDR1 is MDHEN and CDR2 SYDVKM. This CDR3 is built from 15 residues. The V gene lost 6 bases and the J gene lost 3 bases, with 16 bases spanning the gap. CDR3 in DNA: TGTGCCAGCAGCCGAGGGGATTTGGATACAGATACGCAGTATTTT. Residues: CASSRGDLDTDTQYF.

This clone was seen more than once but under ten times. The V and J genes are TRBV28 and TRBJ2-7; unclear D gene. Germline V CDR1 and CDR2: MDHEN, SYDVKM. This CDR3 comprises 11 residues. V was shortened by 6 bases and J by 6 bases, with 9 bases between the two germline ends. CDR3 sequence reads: CASRVRTEQYF. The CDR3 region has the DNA TGTGCCAGCAGGGTTAGGACCGAGCAGTACTTC. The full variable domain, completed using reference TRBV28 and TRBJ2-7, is DVKVTQSSRYLVKRTGEKVFLECVQDMDHENMFWYRQDPGLGLRLIYFSYDVKMKEKGDIPEGYSVSREKKERFSLILESASTNQTSMYLCASRVRTEQYFGPGTRLTVT.

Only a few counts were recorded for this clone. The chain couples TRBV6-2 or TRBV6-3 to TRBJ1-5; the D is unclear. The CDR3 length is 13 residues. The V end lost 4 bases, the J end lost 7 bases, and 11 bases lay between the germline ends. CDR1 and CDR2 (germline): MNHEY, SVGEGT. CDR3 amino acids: CASSLYQRQPQHF. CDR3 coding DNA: TGTGCCAGCAGTTTATATCAGAGACAGCCCCAGCATTTT.

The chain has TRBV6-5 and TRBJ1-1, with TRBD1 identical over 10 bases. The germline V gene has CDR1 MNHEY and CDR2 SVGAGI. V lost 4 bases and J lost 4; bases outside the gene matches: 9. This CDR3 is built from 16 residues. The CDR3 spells CASSSSRGQGSTEAFF. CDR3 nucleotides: TGTGCCAGCAGTTCCTCCAGGGGACAGGGGTCCACTGAAGCTTTCTTT.

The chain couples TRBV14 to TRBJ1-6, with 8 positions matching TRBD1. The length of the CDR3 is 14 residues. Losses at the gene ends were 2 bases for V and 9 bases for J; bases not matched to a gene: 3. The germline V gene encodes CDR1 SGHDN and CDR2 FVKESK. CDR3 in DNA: TGTGCCAGCAGCCAAAAGACAGGGGTTTCACCCCTCCACTTT. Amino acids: CASSQKTGVSPLHF.

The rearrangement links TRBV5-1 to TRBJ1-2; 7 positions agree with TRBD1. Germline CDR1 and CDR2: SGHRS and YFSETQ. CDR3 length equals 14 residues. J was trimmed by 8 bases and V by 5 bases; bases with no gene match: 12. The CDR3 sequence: CASRPSGTADGYTF. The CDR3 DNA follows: TGCGCCAGCAGACCTTCCGGGACAGCTGACGGCTACACCTTC.

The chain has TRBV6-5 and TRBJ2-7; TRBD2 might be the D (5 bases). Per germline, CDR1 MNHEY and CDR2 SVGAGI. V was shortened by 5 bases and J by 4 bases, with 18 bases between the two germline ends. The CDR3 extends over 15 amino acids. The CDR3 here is CASSPPRARGYEQYF. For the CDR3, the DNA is TGTGCCAGCAGTCCGCCGAGGGCCAGAGGATACGAGCAGTACTTC.

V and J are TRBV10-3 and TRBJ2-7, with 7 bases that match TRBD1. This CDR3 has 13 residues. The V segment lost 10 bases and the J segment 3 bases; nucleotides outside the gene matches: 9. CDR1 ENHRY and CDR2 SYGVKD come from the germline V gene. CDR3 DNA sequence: TGTGCCACCCGGACAGGAACGGACTACGAGCAGTACTTC. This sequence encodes CATRTGTDYEQYF.

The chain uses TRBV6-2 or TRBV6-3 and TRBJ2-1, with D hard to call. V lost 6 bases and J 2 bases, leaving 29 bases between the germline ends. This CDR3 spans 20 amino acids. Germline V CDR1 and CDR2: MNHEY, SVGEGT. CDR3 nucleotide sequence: TGTGCCAGCAGCGACCCGCTTATGGGCGGAGCCCCTGGGGCCTACAATGAGCAGTTCTTC. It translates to CASSDPLMGGAPGAYNEQFF.

The CDR3 sequence: CASSEPEGGLSMNQPQHF. The CDR3 region has the DNA TGCGCCAGCAGCGAACCTGAAGGAGGGCTTTCGATGAATCAGCCCCAGCATTTT. The chain uses TRBV5-1 and TRBJ1-5, with D unclear. From germline, CDR1 is SGHRS and CDR2 YFSETQ. The CDR3 covers 18 residues. The ends were cut back, 4 bases at V and 4 bases at J, with 24 bases in the middle.